This TCR beta chain derives from a study of shared clonotypes between healthy human individuals. Study-level information: Each donor had three CD4 naive, three CD4 memory, two CD8 naive and one CD8 memory plate.

Germline CDR1 reads MDHEN; CDR2 reads SYDVKM. Unmatched junction bases numbered 8, after V lost 7 bases and J lost 0 bases. This CDR3 region has 16 residues. Clones were read by immunoSEQ multiplex PCR, and TCRdb kept only the in-frame ones, dropping some. There are around 550,000 clones in the sample; 90% to 96% occur only once, and 0.06% lies in the top ten. Study-wide findings and caveats: Lower generation probabilities were found for non-shared clonotypes than for those shared by all four donors.

In regard to this clone: The antigen is undetermined.

This sequence was found in a woman aged 25 to 39 in good health. The rearrangement joins TRBV28 to TRBJ2-2, with TRBD1 matching 7 bases. The sample taken for sequencing was naive CD4+ T cells sorted from blood. The subset: CD45RA+ positively selected. The CDR3, as DNA: TGTGCCAGCAAACCCCAAGGGACAGCGAACACCGGGGAGCTGTTTTTT. It specifies CASKPQGTANTGELFF.